What follows are 23 T cell receptor beta chains derived from one specimen sequenced in a study of blood T cell repertoires in COVID-19. Libraries were prepared by immunoSEQ multiplex PCR; TCRdb keeps only in-frame clonotypes and omits some of them. Of about 62,000 clones in the sample, approximately 73% were seen once. Sample: peripheral blood. These receptors were taken from a woman aged 45-65 years with active or convalescent COVID-19.

This chain links TRBV5-1 with TRBJ1-6; 8 nucleotides align to TRBD1. V was pared by 4 bases and J by 10 bases, with 10 bases of the junction left unmatched. The CDR3 has 15 residues. CDR1 and CDR2 from the germline V gene are SGHRS and YFSETQ. CDR3 nucleotides: TGCGCCAGCAGCGTGCGGACAGGGAATGGCTCACCCCTCCACTTT. It specifies CASSVRTGNGSPLHF.

The chain joins TRBV5-1 to TRBJ2-7; no clear D gene. This CDR3 has 14 amino acids. The germline CDR1 and CDR2 sequences are SGHRS and YFSETQ. Trimming stripped 4 bases from V and 6 bases from J, with 17 bases between. The CDR3 here is CASSAFLEVSEQYF. The CDR3 region has the DNA TGCGCCAGCAGCGCTTTCCTAGAGGTCTCCGAGCAGTACTTC.

The rearrangement links TRBV6-5 to TRBJ1-1; unclear D gene. The CDR3 runs 15 residues. CDR1 and CDR2 (germline): MNHEY, SVGAGI. V shed 0 bases and J shed 1 base, with 9 bases lying between them. CDR3 sequence: CASSYSWRPNTEAFF. Here the CDR3 DNA reads TGTGCCAGCAGTTACTCTTGGCGGCCGAACACTGAAGCTTTCTTT.

The chain combines TRBV6-4 with TRBJ1-2, with TRBD1 as a possible D gene (5 bases). The CDR3 spans 15 residues. CDR1 is MRHNA, CDR2 SNTAGT, per germline. The germline V and J ends were trimmed by 5 bases and 4 bases, with 17 bases remaining between them. CDR3 amino acids: CASSIDGVGGYGYTF. CDR3 nucleotide sequence: TGTGCCAGCAGTATCGACGGGGTCGGGGGCTATGGCTACACCTTC.

The chain uses TRBV20-1 and TRBJ1-2; 7 bases align to TRBD1. J lost 8 bases, V lost 5 bases, and 5 bases had no gene match. This CDR3 has 11 residues. CDR1 and CDR2 (germline): DFQATT, SNEGSKA (reference sequence). The CDR3 reads CSAAGGGGYTF. The CDR3 bases are TGCAGTGCTGCAGGGGGTGGGGGCTACACCTTC.

As regards this clone: The sample contains more than one DNA sequence encoding this CDR3. The rearrangement links TRBV6-5 to TRBJ1-3, with 7 bases fitting TRBD1. This CDR3 has 14 amino acids. CDR1 is MNHEY and CDR2 is SVGAGI in the germline V gene. The V gene end was trimmed by 5 bases and the J gene end by 3 bases; junction bases not matched to a gene: 4. CDR3 sequence: CASSRTGGGNTIYF. The CDR3 bases are TGTGCCAGCAGTAGGACAGGAGGTGGAAACACCATATATTTT.

The rearrangement joins TRBV11-3 to TRBJ2-3; 14 positions match TRBD2. Germline CDR1 reads SGHNT; CDR2 reads YENEEA. The CDR3 extends over 18 amino acids. Unmatched junction bases numbered 11, after V lost 5 bases and J lost 4 bases. The CDR3 nucleotides read TGTGCCAGCAGCACCCGGACTAGCGGGAGGAGGGGGGCAGATACGCAGTATTTT. It yields the protein CASSTRTSGRRGADTQYF.

V usage is TRBV7-2 and J usage is TRBJ2-1; D is possibly TRBD2 (6 bases). The CDR3 extends over 13 amino acids. Germline V gene lookup returns CDR1 SGHTA and CDR2 FQGNSA. Trimming took 5 bases from V and 10 from J, leaving 15 bases between them. CDR3 sequence: CASSPTRAGEQFF. CDR3 sequence (DNA): TGTGCCAGCAGCCCCACTAGGGCGGGGGAGCAGTTCTTC.

The rearrangement links TRBV24-1 to TRBJ1-2; 8 positions agree with TRBD1. Germline CDR1 is KGHDR and CDR2 is SFDVKD. The CDR3 runs to 14 residues. With V trimmed by 7 bases and J by 4 bases, 7 bases remained unmatched. As DNA, the CDR3 is TGTGCCACCAGCCTGACAGGGGATCCCTATGGCTACACCTTC. Translated, it gives CATSLTGDPYGYTF.

This clone was seen a single time. V gene TRBV25-1 combines with J gene TRBJ2-1, with 9 bases aligning to TRBD1. The CDR3 loop spans 13 amino acids. CDR1 and CDR2 (germline): MGHDK, SYGVNS. V trimming: 3 bases; J trimming: 11 bases; junction bases outside the gene matches: 5. This CDR3 reads CASSESGTGKQFF. The CDR3 DNA follows: TGTGCCAGCAGTGAGTCCGGGACAGGGAAGCAGTTCTTC. The entire variable domain, with the rest obtained from reference TRBV25-1 and TRBJ2-1, is as follows: EADIYQTPRYLVIGTGKKITLECSQTMGHDKMYWYQQDPGMELHLIHYSYGVNSTEKGDLSSESTVSRIRTEHFPLTLESARPSHTSQYLCASSESGTGKQFFGPGTRLTVL.

This rearrangement joins TRBV5-5 to TRBJ2-1; 10 bases fit TRBD2. This CDR3 region has 16 residues. Germline CDR1 and CDR2: SGHKS and YYEKEE (reference sequence). J gave up 4 bases and V 0 bases, and 4 bases lay outside the gene matches. The CDR3 DNA follows: TGTGCCAGCAGCTTGGTAGCGGGAGGCCTATACAATGAGCAGTTCTTC. It is translated as CASSLVAGGLYNEQFF.

This clone was seen once. Here the CDR3 DNA reads TGTGCCAGCTCACCACAGACAGGGGAGCTGTTTTTT. Its protein is CASSPQTGELFF. This sequence joins TRBV18 and TRBJ2-2; the D is unclear. Per germline, CDR1 KGHSH and CDR2 LQKENI. V lost 1 base and J 8 bases, leaving 5 bases between the germline ends. This CDR3 region has 12 residues.

The DNA for the CDR3 is TGTGCCACCTCGACAGGGCTCTCTGGAAACACCATATATTTT. Translation gives CATSTGLSGNTIYF. This sequence joins TRBV19 and TRBJ1-3; TRBD1 matches at 7 bases. The CDR3 contains 14 residues. Germline CDR1 LNHDA, CDR2 SQIVND (reference sequence). V lost 10 bases and J lost 0; bases outside the gene matches: 6.

This clone was seen a handful of times. The chain has TRBV3-1 (or the pseudogene TRBV3-2) and TRBJ1-1; TRBD1 aligns across 9 bases. J lost 7 bases, V lost 4 bases, and 7 bases had no gene match. Germline assignment: CDR1 LGHDT and CDR2 YNNKEL (reference sequence). The CDR3 is 14 residues long. The CDR3 here is CASSPTGGGGEAFF. In DNA, the CDR3 is TGTGCCAGCAGCCCTACAGGGGGCGGAGGTGAAGCTTTCTTT.

The chain links TRBV7-2 to TRBJ2-3; tentatively, D is TRBD2 (5 bases). CDR1 and CDR2 (germline): SGHTA, FQGNSA. The ends were cut back, 5 bases at V and 0 bases at J, with 9 bases in the middle. The CDR3 loop spans 14 amino acids. The CDR3 loop reads CASSTEASTDTQYF. The CDR3 nucleotides are TGTGCCAGCAGCACGGAGGCTAGCACAGATACGCAGTATTTT.

This clone was counted a single time. The genes are TRBV19 and TRBJ1-2; unclear D gene. The length of the CDR3 is 20 residues. With 3 bases removed from V and 4 bases from J, the gap between germline ends came to 30 bases. The V gene's germline CDR1 is LNHDA and CDR2 SQIVND (reference sequence). The CDR3 loop is CASSMRVTDWAPTRGYGYTF. Here the CDR3 DNA reads TGTGCCAGTAGTATGCGGGTGACTGATTGGGCCCCAACACGAGGCTATGGCTACACCTTC.

The V gene is TRBV15, the J gene TRBJ2-7; a weak D match, TRBD1 (7 bases). The CDR3 covers 18 residues. Germline loops: CDR1 LNHNV, CDR2 YYDKDF (reference sequence). V was shortened by 1 base and J by 3 bases, with 22 bases between the two germline ends. CDR3 sequence: CATSRARGGGREVYEQYF. CDR3 DNA: TGTGCCACCAGCAGAGCCCGTGGAGGGGGCCGCGAGGTCTACGAGCAGTACTTC.

Only one count was recorded for this clone. The chain joins TRBV18 to TRBJ1-2, with 7 bases fitting TRBD1. V gave up 0 bases and J gave up 4 bases; unmatched junction bases: 8. The CDR3 has 16 amino acids. Germline assignment: CDR1 KGHSH and CDR2 LQKENI. CDR3: CASSPPEGQRVYGYTF. CDR3 sequence (DNA): TGTGCCAGCTCACCACCGGAGGGACAGCGAGTCTATGGCTACACCTTC.

The chain employs TRBV18 and TRBJ1-2, with 7 bases aligning to TRBD1. The CDR3 has 13 residues. Germline loops: CDR1 KGHSH, CDR2 LQKENI. V lost 5 bases and J lost 2; bases outside the gene matches: 2. The CDR3 nucleotides are TGTGCCAGCTCATCGACAGGGAACTATGGCTACACCTTC. It specifies CASSSTGNYGYTF.

The chain uses TRBV4-1 and TRBJ2-5, with D unresolved. Germline values: CDR1 MGHRA, CDR2 YSYEKL. Trimming took 0 bases from V and 2 from J, leaving 10 bases between them. The CDR3 is 15 amino acids. CDR3 region: CASSQDGRDQETQYF. The CDR3, as DNA: TGCGCCAGCAGCCAAGATGGGCGAGATCAAGAGACCCAGTACTTC.

The chain carries TRBV12-5 and TRBJ1-1; D may be TRBD1 (5 bases). The CDR3 extends over 13 amino acids. V was trimmed by 3 bases and J by 3 bases, leaving 8 bases between them. Germline V gives CDR1 LGHNT, CDR2 FRNRAP. CDR3 protein: CASGLDSHTEAFF. The CDR3 DNA sequence: TGTGCTAGTGGTTTAGACAGCCACACTGAAGCTTTCTTT.

This rearrangement joins TRBV6-5 to TRBJ1-2; 7 nucleotides line up with TRBD1. The ends lost 6 bases at V and 6 bases at J; junction bases unmatched: 7. This CDR3 spans 13 amino acids. Germline V lookup: CDR1 MNHEY, CDR2 SVGAGI. As DNA, the CDR3 is TGTGCCAGCAGCGCACAGGGGAGAGATGGCTACACCTTC. This translates into CASSAQGRDGYTF.

This clone has a handful of counts. The J gene is TRBJ2-1, the V gene TRBV7-2, with 10 positions matching TRBD2. The CDR3 has 15 residues. Germline lookup yields CDR1 SGHTA and CDR2 FQGNSA. J gave up 10 bases and V 5 bases, and 11 bases lay outside the gene matches. The CDR3 loop is CASSLIAGGGGEQFF. Here the CDR3 DNA reads TGTGCCAGCAGCCTAATAGCGGGAGGAGGGGGGGAGCAGTTCTTC.